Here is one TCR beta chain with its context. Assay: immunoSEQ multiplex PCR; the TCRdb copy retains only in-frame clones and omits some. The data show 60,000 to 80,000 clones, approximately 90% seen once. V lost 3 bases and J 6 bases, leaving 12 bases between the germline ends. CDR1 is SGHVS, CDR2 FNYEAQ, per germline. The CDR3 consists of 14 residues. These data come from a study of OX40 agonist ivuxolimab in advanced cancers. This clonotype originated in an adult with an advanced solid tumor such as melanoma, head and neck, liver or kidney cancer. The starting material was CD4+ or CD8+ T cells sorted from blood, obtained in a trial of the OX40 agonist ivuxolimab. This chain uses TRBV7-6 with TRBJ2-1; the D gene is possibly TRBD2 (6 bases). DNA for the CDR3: TGTGCCAGCAGCTTTTTTGCGGGACCCAATGAGCAGTTCTTC. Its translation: CASSFFAGPNEQFF.